These 24 T cell receptor beta chains came from one sample sequenced in a study of cytomegalovirus exposure and HLA in healthy donors. The PCR used 60 Vbeta and 13 Jbeta primers. Libraries were prepared by immunoSEQ multiplex PCR; TCRdb keeps only in-frame clonotypes and omits some of them. The data contain around 150,000 clones, 70% to 90% of them singletons. What was sequenced was PBMCs. These receptor sequences come from a man younger than 30 in good health and CMV-seropositive.

This rearrangement joins TRBV7-9 to TRBJ2-7; 10 nucleotides agree with TRBD2. Germline loops: CDR1 SEHNR, CDR2 FQNEAQ (reference sequence). V gave up 5 bases and J gave up 7 bases; unmatched junction bases: 8. The CDR3 sequence is 14 residues long. CDR3 protein: CASSPSGGAGEQYF. The CDR3, as DNA: TGTGCCAGCAGCCCGAGCGGGGGGGCGGGTGAGCAGTACTTC.

CDR3 region: CASRGQGDNSPLHF. The CDR3 DNA is TGCGCCAGCAGAGGACAGGGCGATAATTCACCCCTCCACTTT. The chain couples TRBV10-1 to TRBJ1-6; 8 nucleotides align to TRBD1. V was clipped by 6 bases and J by 5 bases; unmatched bases: 3. Germline CDR1 WNHNN, CDR2 SYGVQD (reference sequence). The length of the CDR3 is 14 residues.

The V call is TRBV20-1, the J call TRBJ1-4; no clear D gene. The V and J ends lost 0 bases and 14 bases respectively, with 10 bases between them. This CDR3 region has 11 residues. Germline lookup yields CDR1 DFQATT and CDR2 SNEGSKA (reference sequence). The CDR3 protein is CSARDPPGLFF. The CDR3 bases are TGCAGTGCTAGAGATCCTCCGGGGCTGTTTTTT.

Points on this clone: Other DNA variants within this sample encode the same CDR3. The chain joins TRBV5-1 to TRBJ2-7; TRBD1 matches at 8 bases. CDR3 size: 13 residues. The J segment lost 3 bases and the V segment lost 5 bases, leaving 4 bases of the junction unmatched. Germline V gives CDR1 SGHRS, CDR2 YFSETQ. The chain's CDR3 is CASRGTGDYEQYF. DNA of the CDR3: TGCGCCAGCAGGGGGACAGGAGACTACGAGCAGTACTTC.

This clone was seen a single time. J is TRBJ1-4 and V is TRBV9; 8 bases align to TRBD1. This CDR3 has 15 amino acids. Germline CDR1 SGDLS, CDR2 YYNGEE. Trimming took 2 bases from V and 4 from J; bases not matched to a gene: 4. The chain's CDR3 is CASSVGTGYNEKLFF. In nucleotides, the CDR3 is TGTGCCAGCAGCGTGGGGACAGGCTATAATGAAAAACTGTTTTTT.

This clone was seen once. The chain combines TRBV5-1 with TRBJ2-4; 7 nucleotides match TRBD2. The CDR3 contains 18 residues. CDR1 is SGHRS and CDR2 is YFSETQ in the germline V gene. J gave up 2 bases and V 3 bases, and 14 bases lay outside the gene matches. The CDR3 coding sequence is TGCGCCAGCAGCTGGGGCCCAAGGGACGGGAGGACCAAAAACATTCAGTACTTC. Translation gives CASSWGPRDGRTKNIQYF.

The J gene is TRBJ2-3, the V gene TRBV5-1; 11 nucleotides line up with TRBD1. This CDR3 is built from 16 residues. Per the germline V gene, CDR1 is SGHRS and CDR2 is YFSETQ. V was clipped by 0 bases and J by 4 bases; unmatched bases: 4. The CDR3 spells CASSLAGGQGADTQYF. The CDR3 DNA is TGCGCCAGCAGCTTGGCCGGGGGACAGGGGGCAGATACGCAGTATTTT.

V and J are TRBV29-1 and TRBJ1-4; D is perhaps TRBD1 (5 bases). Trimming cost V 6 bases and J 0 bases, with 14 bases left between them. Germline CDR1 reads SQVTM; CDR2 reads ANQGSEA. This CDR3 is 15 amino acids long. The CDR3 coding sequence is TGCAGCGTCCAAAAAGGGGCCTCAACTAATGAAAAACTGTTTTTT. Protein: CSVQKGASTNEKLFF.

The chain uses TRBV5-8 and TRBJ2-3, with 7 bases identical to TRBD1. This CDR3 region has 19 residues. Germline CDR1 and CDR2: SGHTS and YDEGEE. V was pared by 1 base and J by 4 bases, with 18 bases of the junction left unmatched. CDR3 region: CASSLWSFWGTARSDTQYF. Here the CDR3 DNA reads TGTGCCAGCAGCTTGTGGTCATTTTGGGGGACAGCCCGGTCAGATACGCAGTATTTT. Full variable domain (remainder filled in from reference TRBV5-8 and TRBJ2-3): EAGVTQSPTHLIKTRGQQATLRCSPISGHTSVYWYQQALGLGLQFLLWYDEGEERNRGNFPPRFSGRQFPNYSSELNVNALELEDSALYLCASSLWSFWGTARSDTQYFGPGTRLTVL.

This sequence joins TRBV6-5 and TRBJ1-2; D might be TRBD1 (6 bases). The CDR3 sequence is 13 residues long. With 2 bases removed from V and 14 bases from J, the gap between germline ends came to 18 bases. CDR1 MNHEY and CDR2 SVGAGI come from the germline V gene. The CDR3 is CASSYGQGTGITF. As DNA, the CDR3 is TGTGCCAGCAGTTACGGGCAGGGGACGGGAATTACCTTC.

With respect to this clone: The junction does not match germline at one end; this may be a read error. The chain recombines TRBV30 with TRBJ2-7, with 9 bases that match TRBD2. The CDR3 spans 16 residues. The germline V gene has CDR1 GTSNPN and CDR2 SVGIG (reference sequence). As DNA, the CDR3 is TGTGCCTGGAGCCCAAAGATAGCGGGGGCCCACGCCATCCCGGACTTC. Protein: CAWSPKIAGAHAIPDF.

V is TRBV6-1 and J is TRBJ2-5; 7 bases line up with TRBD1. Germline V gene data show CDR1 as MNHNS and CDR2 as SASEGT. V shed 4 bases and J 2 bases; nucleotides not matched to a gene: 7. This CDR3 is 15 amino acids long. CDR3 DNA: TGTGCCAGCAGTGCATGGGACAGAAGGCAAGAGACCCAGTACTTC. Its translation: CASSAWDRRQETQYF.

In this sample, this clone turned up once. V is TRBV29-1 and J is TRBJ1-1; D remains ambiguous. Between the trimmed V and J ends, which lost 3 bases and 0 bases, there was a span of 8 bases. This CDR3 spans 13 amino acids. The germline gives CDR1 SQVTM, CDR2 ANQGSEA. The CDR3 sequence: CSVDRVMNTEAFF. DNA for the CDR3: TGCAGCGTTGATCGGGTGATGAACACTGAAGCTTTCTTT.

This chain connects TRBV7-2 to TRBJ2-4, with a weak D call TRBD2 (5 bases). From germline, CDR1 is SGHTA and CDR2 FQGNSA. V was clipped by 4 bases and J by 7 bases, with 11 bases between them. This CDR3 has 13 residues. Written as DNA, the CDR3 is TGTGCCAGCAGCTCTAGGACTGGGAACATTCAGTACTTC. It is translated as CASSSRTGNIQYF.

The rearrangement links TRBV6-1 to TRBJ1-3, with TRBD1 identical over 9 bases. The V and J ends lost 2 bases and 2 bases, in that order; junction bases with no gene match: 1. Germline V lookup: CDR1 MNHNS, CDR2 SASEGT. This CDR3 contains 15 residues. CDR3 sequence (DNA): TGTGCCAGCAGTGAAAGGACAGGGGCTGGAAACACCATATATTTT. This translates into CASSERTGAGNTIYF.

This clone has just one count. This CDR3 is CASRLAPSSGYNEQFF. The CDR3 DNA sequence: TGTGCAAGTCGCTTAGCGCCAAGTAGCGGCTACAATGAGCAGTTCTTC. J is TRBJ2-1 and V is TRBV12-2; the table assigns TRBD2, which was not confirmed against the DNA. TRBV12-2 is a pseudogene segment. The length of the CDR3 is 16 residues.

The chain combines TRBV30 with TRBJ2-7; D possibly corresponds to TRBD1 (5 bases). V lost 0 bases and J 5 bases, leaving 17 bases between the germline ends. Germline V gene sequence: CDR1 GTSNPN, CDR2 SVGIG (reference sequence). CDR3 size: 15 residues. The CDR3: CAWSVLGQGSDEQYF. CDR3 DNA: TGTGCCTGGAGTGTACTGGGGCAGGGTAGTGACGAGCAGTACTTC.

The V call is TRBV14, the J call TRBJ1-3; 10 bases line up with TRBD1. This CDR3 spans 15 amino acids. Germline V CDR1 and CDR2: SGHDN, FVKESK. V dropped 6 bases and J dropped 3; count of bases not matched to a gene: 5. CDR3 in amino acids: CASRQTGGVGNTIYF. The CDR3 region has the DNA TGTGCCAGCAGACAGACAGGGGGCGTTGGAAACACCATATATTTT.

This clone was observed once. The chain recombines TRBV10-1 with TRBJ1-1; D call uncertain. The CDR3 spans 14 residues. Trimming removed 0 bases at V and 1 base at J, with 6 bases between. Germline CDR1 reads WNHNN; CDR2 reads SYGVQD (reference sequence). CDR3 bases: TGCGCCAGCAGTGAGTCGGCGGGGAACACTGAAGCTTTCTTT. This sequence encodes CASSESAGNTEAFF.

This clone was detected once. The genes are TRBV9 and TRBJ2-2; 8 bases fit TRBD2. The germline V gene has CDR1 SGDLS and CDR2 YYNGEE. The CDR3 contains 17 residues. Trimming removed 3 bases from V and 0 bases from J; junction bases left unmatched: 7. CDR3 protein: CASSGRAGATNTGELFF. The CDR3 bases are TGTGCCAGCAGCGGCAGAGCGGGGGCCACGAACACCGGGGAGCTGTTTTTT. Using reference TRBV9 and TRBJ2-2 for the parts outside the CDR3, the full variable domain is DSGVTQTPKHLITATGQRVTLRCSPRSGDLSVYWYQQSLDQGLQFLIQYYNGEERAKGNILERFSAQQFPDLHSELNLSSLELGDSALYFCASSGRAGATNTGELFFGEGSRLTVL.

The rearrangement links TRBV4-1 to TRBJ2-5; D is undetermined. CDR1 is MGHRA, CDR2 YSYEKL, per germline. CDR3 length equals 12 residues. V was cut by 2 bases and J by 5 bases, with 6 bases left in between. CDR3 in amino acids: CASSQPFETQYF. The CDR3 DNA reads as TGCGCCAGCAGCCAACCCTTTGAGACCCAGTACTTC.

In its sample, this clone was seen once. The chain has TRBV5-1 and TRBJ1-3; a weak D match, TRBD1 (6 bases). Germline V gives CDR1 SGHRS, CDR2 YFSETQ. The CDR3 length is 16 residues. Trimming stripped 5 bases from V and 0 bases from J, with 15 bases between. The CDR3 DNA sequence: TGCGCCAGCAGTCAGGACAGCCAGAGCTCTGGAAACACCATATATTTT. Its protein is CASSQDSQSSGNTIYF.

This chain's CDR3 is CASSEYGGAPSPLHF. In nucleotides, the CDR3 is TGTGCCAGCAGTGAATATGGAGGAGCCCCTTCACCCCTCCACTTT. The chain recombines TRBV25-1 with TRBJ1-6, with unresolved D. Germline CDR1 reads MGHDK; CDR2 reads SYGVNS. The CDR3 runs to 15 residues. The V end lost 0 bases, the J end lost 9 bases, and 12 bases lay between the germline ends. Drawing the rest from reference TRBV25-1 and TRBJ1-6, the complete variable domain is EADIYQTPRYLVIGTGKKITLECSQTMGHDKMYWYQQDPGMELHLIHYSYGVNSTEKGDLSSESTVSRIRTEHFPLTLESARPSHTSQYLCASSEYGGAPSPLHFGNGTRLTVT.

A note on this clone: The germline gene is not matched at one end of the junction; a read error may be the cause. The chain couples TRBV7-7 to TRBJ2-2; 7 bases are shared with TRBD1. Germline V gene sequence: CDR1 SSHAT, CDR2 FNYEAQ (reference sequence). This CDR3 region has 16 residues. The CDR3 spells CASSWLWDSLPGELFF. The CDR3 nucleotides are TGTGCTAGCAGCTGGCTTTGGGACAGTCTCCCCGGGGAGCTGTTTTTT.